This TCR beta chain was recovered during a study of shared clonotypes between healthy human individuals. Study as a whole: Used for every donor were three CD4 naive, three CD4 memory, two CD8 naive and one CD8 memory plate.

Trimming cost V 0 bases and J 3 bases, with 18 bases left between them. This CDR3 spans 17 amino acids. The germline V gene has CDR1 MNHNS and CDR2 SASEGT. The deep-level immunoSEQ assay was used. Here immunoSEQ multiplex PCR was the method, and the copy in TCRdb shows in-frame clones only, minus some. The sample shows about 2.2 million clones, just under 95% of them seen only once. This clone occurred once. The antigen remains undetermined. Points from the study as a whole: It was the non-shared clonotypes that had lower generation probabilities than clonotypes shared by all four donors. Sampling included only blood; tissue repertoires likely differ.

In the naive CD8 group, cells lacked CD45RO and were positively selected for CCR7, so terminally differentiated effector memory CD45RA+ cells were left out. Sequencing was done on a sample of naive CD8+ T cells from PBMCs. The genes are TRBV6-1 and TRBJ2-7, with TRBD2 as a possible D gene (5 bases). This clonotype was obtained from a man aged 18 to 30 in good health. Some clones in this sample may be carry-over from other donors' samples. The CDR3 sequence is CASSEARVSVSRYEQYF. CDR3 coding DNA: TGTGCCAGCAGTGAAGCGCGGGTATCTGTTTCGCGCTACGAGCAGTACTTC.